The 3 T cell receptor beta chains given below trace back to one sample, sequenced in a study of response to subunit inactivated influenza vaccine (dated by TCRdb to 2016 to 2019). Library preparation used RT-PCR. Data came from an Illumina HiSeq 2500. TCRdb redid the processing of the public reads, applying fastp at Q25 and MiXCR, and retained in-frame beta chains. Each record represents a unique CDR3 protein, reported with the most common genes and DNA among its rows. The sample table records 600,000 to 850,000 distinct CDR3 sequences; 12% to 15% of these occur just once. 7.5% to 9% of the sample is in the top ten clones. Source: PBMCs from blood, taken 14 to 15 days before vaccination. These receptors originate from a man in his fifties or sixties who received an inactivated influenza vaccine. Donor details come from another sample of the same person, matched by shared clones.

The chain couples TRBV10-3 to TRBJ2-1; the D gene is possibly TRBD2 (5 bases). V lost 6 bases to trimming and J lost 4 bases, with 10 bases between them. The CDR3 length is 13 residues. CDR1 and CDR2 from the germline V gene are ENHRY and SYGVKD. The CDR3 region is CAIRGREYNEQFF. The CDR3, as DNA: TGTGCCATCAGAGGACGGGAATACAATGAGCAGTTCTTC.

The V call is TRBV5-5, the J call TRBJ1-5; a possible D gene is TRBD1 (5 bases). The CDR3 spans 15 residues. V dropped 1 base and J dropped 9 bases, with 17 bases sitting between them. The germline gives CDR1 SGHKS, CDR2 YYEKEE (reference sequence). The CDR3 reads CASSLNFDLQGPQHF. The CDR3, as DNA: TGTGCCAGCAGCTTGAACTTTGATCTTCAGGGGCCCCAGCATTTT.

This clonotype was seen at least ten times. V usage is TRBV7-2 and J usage is TRBJ1-3, with D perhaps TRBD1 (5 bases). The CDR3 is 14 amino acids. Germline V gene lookup returns CDR1 SGHTA and CDR2 FQGNSA. V lost 5 bases and J lost 4, with 12 bases in between. DNA for the CDR3: TGTGCCAGCAGCCCGTACGGGGCGGGAAACACCATATATTTT. Translation gives CASSPYGAGNTIYF.